This T cell receptor (beta chain) emerged from a study of cytomegalovirus exposure and HLA in healthy donors (dated by TCRdb to about 2017). General notes on the study: A later analysis indicated that the roughly 130 validation repertoires were generated on the platform also employed for the roughly 720 repertoires of the first cohort. The study aimed to test whether signatures of past pathogen exposure could be identified by cataloging public T cell receptors. In addition to the first cohort of about 650 subjects, a separate validation cohort of 120 different subjects was used. The study combined high-throughput TCR immunosequencing, statistical association of individual TCRs with disease status, and machine learning to predict cytomegalovirus infection status. The paper's findings and limits, for the study overall: A few of the identified cytomegalovirus-associated TCR beta chains were confirmed in vitro to be specific for cytomegalovirus antigens. A later analysis had no HLA typing for the validation cohort, so co-occurrence there was scored across all 130 or so repertoires. The classifier was reported to diagnose cytomegalovirus status with high specificity and sensitivity in both the original cohort and the validation cohort. Most TCR sequences were seen in very few donors, while some public TCRs were found in many individuals. The study listed approximately 150 TCR beta chains as associated with cytomegalovirus. In a later analysis, TCRs clustered in the first cohort were found to also tend to co-occur in the roughly 130 validation repertoires, with approximately 95% of cluster scores above 0. The authors suggested that the approach could potentially be extended to other disease states and immunological phenotypes.

Separate from the approximately 670-subject first cohort, the validation cohort of 120 subjects was the group to which the donors belonged. Worth noting for this clone: Its antigen target is currently unknown. No much larger clone exists at a distance of one base, and base qualities are not known.

V is pared back by 5 bases and J by 2 bases, with 12 bases lying between the germline termini. Taken from cysteine to phenylalanine, the CDR3 has 14 residues. Kept here is only the CDR3 DNA, which spans 42 bases and is read in frame from base 1. CDR1 and CDR2 were assigned from the germline V gene as MDHEN and SYDVKM. Preparation of the library involved the immunoSEQ multiplex PCR assay. In the original analysis: A statistical classification framework was built to diagnose cytomegalovirus status from the catalog of TCR beta chain sequences. TCRdb obtained this table from immuneACCESS and retained in-frame rearrangements with V and J assigned. These tables miss some clones; where compared with another copy, unresolved V genes account for less than half of the shortfall, and the remainder is unexplained. The V and J calls and clone size come from that table; D and trimming were worked out from the DNA. The table for this sample lists 200,000 to 300,000 clones; about 90% of them were counted only once. Together, the top ten hold 3% to 3.5% of the sample.

This TCR derives from a woman under 40 in good health and CMV-seronegative. This sequence uses TRBV28 and TRBJ2-5; no D gene is confidently identified. Sequencing was done on a sample of PBMCs. The CDR3 protein: CASSALANQETQYF. The DNA sequence is given as TGTGCCAGCAGTGCCCTCGCTAATCAAGAGACCCAGTACTTC.